This T cell receptor beta chain originates from a study of molecular identifiers for immune sequencing clone quantification (dated by TCRdb to 2016 to 2018). Regarding the research as a whole: For a replicate experiment, RNA from around 18,000 or 91,000 naive CD8 T cells was divided into five aliquots, and four of the five aliquots were sequenced. The study was a methods study using CD8 T cells to benchmark molecular-identifier clustering-based TCR repertoire sequencing (MIDCIRS) and TCR RNA copy counting.

Receptor amplification or capture employed PCR. Sequencing instrument: NextSeq 500. Preparation of bulk TCR libraries followed a previously described approach, with the TCR primers listed in Table S5. The Qiagen AllPrep DNA/RNA kit was used to purify total RNA. Reads from multiple sequencing runs of the same library were pooled before analysis. The study's processing was this. Only reads with exact TCR constant sequence were kept, trimmed to 150 nt, and grouped by their 12-nt molecular barcodes. Reads in each barcode group were sub-clustered using a 15% Levenshtein threshold, and a quality-weighted consensus sequence was built for each RNA molecule. Non-functional sequences were filtered out, along with any lower-count sequence sitting one edit away from another sequence. Barcode sub-clusters with fewer than 20% of the maximum read count were removed, based on fitting two negative binomial distributions. TCRdb's own reprocessing of the public reads used fastp at Q25 and MiXCR and kept productive beta chains. For every CDR3 protein sequence, its rows merge into one entry that carries the most common genes and DNA. The V and J calls here are based on TCRdb, not the publication. The sample contains about half a million distinct CDR3 sequences, 25% of them found a single time. The ten largest make up roughly 0.79% of the sample.

The CDR3 runs 15 residues from the cysteine to the phenylalanine. The CDR3 DNA has 45 bases and is translated from base 1. Per the germline V gene, SGDLS is the CDR1 and YYNGEE is the CDR2. Overall study results and their limits: In CMV-specific effector cells, clones with more than 20 RNA copies contained over 97% of molecules, whereas in naive cells such clones contained under 1% of molecules. Around 2.9 recovered TCR RNA copies per cell were obtained by modeling, versus roughly 10 by digital PCR, implying a capture efficiency of about 30%. Even against a background of one million naive CD8 T cells, spiked-in Jurkat TCR RNA amounting to a single cell's worth was reported to be detectable. The sizes of highly expanded clones could end up underestimated when identical TCR molecules share a barcode. Without barcode sub-clustering, chimeric consensus sequences inflated TCR diversity; chimeras reached as high as 47%. Spiked-in Jurkat TCR RNA (roughly 10 copies' worth), which is not part of the donor repertoire, was contained in the naive libraries.

As regards this clonotype: The antigen it binds to is not known. The record has no base qualities; no much larger clone is one base away.

Libraries of naive CD8 T cells were generated from roughly 21,000 to 960,000 sorted cells, with 10%, 30% or 50% of the purified RNA used. Naive CD8 T cells were FACS-sorted as CD8+CD4-CCR7+CD45RA+ on a BD FACSAria II into RLT Plus buffer. Roughly ten TCR copies' worth of Jurkat RNA were spiked into about 20,000-1,100,000 naive CD8 T cell samples to test detection sensitivity. CD8 T cells were enriched with RosetteSep CD8+ T Cell Enrichment Cocktail and Ficoll-Paque, followed by ACK red cell lysis. This receptor was obtained from a human donor in good health. Some libraries in this study had Jurkat cell RNA spiked in. Material: naive CD8+ T cells from blood, with Jurkat cell RNA spiked in. The cell subset or site label, read with the paper, signifies: FACS-sorted CD8+CD4-CCR7+CD45RA+ naive T cells. Recombination joined TRBV9 with TRBJ2-3; the D gene is not confidently resolved. The J call may be mistaken, given a closer DNA end match to TRBJ1-5. The CDR3 region reads CASSVGGASTDTQHF. The DNA is as follows: TGTGCCAGCAGCGTCGGAGGTGCTAGCACAGATACGCAGCATTTT.